Listed below are T cell receptor gamma chains from one sample, sequenced in a study of Vδ1+ human thymocytes. TCRdb re-identified clones in the multiplex PCR reads via CATT. Here the sample spans about 22,000 gamma-chain clones, about 13% being singletons. Sequenced input: Vdelta1+ gamma-delta thymocytes from the thymus. Every receptor here comes from a child less than two years old who had congenital heart surgery. CDR3s leave out the opening cysteine and the closing phenylalanine or tryptophan. The order of the fields is V gene, J gene, CDR3 protein.

>TRGV4|TRGJ1/TRGJ2
ATWDGNEKL
>TRGV9|TRGJ1/TRGJ2
ALWGLDKKL
>TRGV4|TRGJ1/TRGJ2
ATWDGRNYYKKL
>TRGV4|TRGJ1/TRGJ2
ATSTRRGPYYKKL
>TRGV9|TRGJP
ALWEGLELGKKIKV
>TRGV8|TRGJ1/TRGJ2
ATWDNHKKL
>TRGV9|TRGJP1
ALWEVLPTTGWFKI
>TRGV9|TRGJ1/TRGJ2
ALWEDLNYKKL
>TRGV2|TRGJ1/TRGJ2
AKTGGNYKKL
>TRGV2|TRGJ1/TRGJ2
ATWVPSPQGKL
>TRGV4|TRGJ1/TRGJ2
ATWDGHMEKL
>TRGV9|TRGJP2
ALWEVKSDWIKT
>TRGV2|TRGJ1/TRGJ2
ATWDGPSDHYKKL
>TRGV3|TRGJ1/TRGJ2
ATWDRRGTYYKKL
>TRGV4|TRGJ1/TRGJ2
ATWNGGRYKKL
>TRGV3|TRGJ1/TRGJ2
ATWDRSYKKL
>TRGV4|TRGJP1
ALDSATGWFKI
>TRGV4|TRGJ1/TRGJ2
ATWGPKKL
>TRGV4|TRGJ1/TRGJ2
ATWDGPGLYYKKL
>TRGV8|TRGJP2
ATWDSLNWIKT
>TRGV5|TRGJ1/TRGJ2
ATWDRLHYYKKL
>TRGV5|TRGJP2
ATWDMPFAEESSDWIKT
>TRGV3|TRGJ1/TRGJ2
ATWDSSYYKKL
>TRGV9|TRGJ1/TRGJ2
ALWEVEDYKKL
>TRGV2|TRGJ1/TRGJ2
ATWDGNYYKKL
>TRGV8|TRGJ1/TRGJ2
ATWDSSYEL
>TRGV3|TRGJ1/TRGJ2
ATWDRPSYYKKL
>TRGV8|TRGJ1/TRGJ2
ATWDMAGYKKL
>TRGV4|TRGJ1/TRGJ2
ATWDGSAYYKKL
>TRGV8|TRGJP1
ATWVSRVFKI
>TRGV8|TRGJ1/TRGJ2
ATWDRQNYKKL
>TRGV9|TRGJP
ALWEVLELGKKIKV
>TRGV8|TRGJ1/TRGJ2
ATWDRLAFEKL
>TRGV9|TRGJ1/TRGJ2
AFYRRGKKL
>TRGV5|TRGJ1/TRGJ2
ATWDSPPYYKKL
>TRGV3|TRGJ1/TRGJ2
ATWDRRYYKKL
>TRGV9|TRGJ1/TRGJ2
ALWVSYYKKL
>TRGV4|TRGJP1
ATWDCWFKI
>TRGV9|TRGJ1/TRGJ2
ALWRASYKKL
>TRGV9|TRGJ1/TRGJ2
ALWEVLKKL